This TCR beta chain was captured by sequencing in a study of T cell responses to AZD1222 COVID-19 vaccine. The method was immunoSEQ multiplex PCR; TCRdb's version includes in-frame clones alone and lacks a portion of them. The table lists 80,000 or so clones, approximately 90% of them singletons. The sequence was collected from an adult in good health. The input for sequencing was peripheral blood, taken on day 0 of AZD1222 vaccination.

CDR3 amino acids: CSVGTGVGGYTF. CDR3 bases: TGCAGCGTAGGGACAGGGGTAGGAGGCTACACCTTC. This chain links TRBV29-1 with TRBJ1-2, with TRBD1 matching 10 bases. Trimming removed 6 bases from V and 8 bases from J; junction bases left unmatched: 6. This CDR3 comprises 12 residues. Germline V gene sequence: CDR1 SQVTM, CDR2 ANQGSEA. Complete variable domain (other parts from reference TRBV29-1 and TRBJ1-2): SAVISQKPSRDICQRGTSLTIQCQVDSQVTMMFWYRQQPGQSLTLIATANQGSEATYESGFVIDKFPISRPNLTFSTLTVSNMSPEDSSIYLCSVGTGVGGYTFGSGTRLTVV.